Given below is one T cell receptor beta chain in context. This clone showed up just a few times. Its binding antigen is unknown. Per-nucleotide qualities are absent, and no much larger clonotype sits a single base away. These data are taken from a study of cytomegalovirus exposure and HLA in healthy donors (dated by TCRdb to about 2017). In the study overall: In an earlier analysis of under 750 of the donors, roughly 300 Gb of sequence data and 117 million unique TCR beta sequences from roughly 180 million T cells were reported. An early release covering roughly 600 HLA-typed donors comprised about 320 gigabases of sequencing data and tens of millions of unique TCR sequences. Of the 300 to 400 genotyped donors, approximately 83% fell in the genetic ancestry cluster associated with self-reported Caucasian donors. The study was designed to test whether signatures of past pathogen exposure could be identified by cataloging public T cell receptors. The T cell repertoires of around 730 subjects were profiled by immunosequencing and related to cytomegalovirus serostatus. Besides the first cohort of approximately 710 subjects, a separate validation cohort made up of 120 different subjects was used. To predict cytomegalovirus infection status, the study combined high-throughput TCR immunosequencing, statistical association of individual TCRs with disease status, and machine learning. To study patterns of TCR occurrence, a later analysis re-analyzed previously published TCR beta repertoires from around 700 donors and added high-resolution HLA genotyping. Rather than drawing on any new phenotypic data, the later analysis identified candidate immune exposures from TCR beta sequences and the way those sequences occurred across donors. In an earlier analysis of a few hundred of the donors, high-throughput TCR beta sequencing was used to judge whether each TCR beta V gene segment behaved as functional or pseudogenic. Donor age, sex, ethnicity and CMV serostatus were compiled alongside the repertoire data. Genome-wide SNP genotypes for about three fifths of the 666 donors were used in a later genetic analysis, which treated that subset as a discovery cohort. All discovery cohort repertoires had been generated using a single sequencing platform. Class I and class II HLA loci were covered by the typing at four-digit resolution. The number of typed donors differed by locus: about 620-630 for A, B, C, DRB1 and DQB1; 522 for DQA1; 606 for DPA1; and 450 to 480 for DPB1. Several DR-DQ haplotypes were treated as single units for association and clustering because of strong linkage in the cohort. On average, roughly 240,000 unique TCR beta nucleotide sequences were sequenced per donor among a few hundred genotyped donors of the cohort, with roughly 18% of those sequences being non-productive.

The library was made by the immunoSEQ multiplex PCR assay. For the multiplex PCR, a mixture combining 60 forward primers for TCR Vbeta segments and 13 reverse primers for TCR Jbeta segments was used. The CDR3 region of rearranged TCR beta genes was amplified from genomic DNA by a multiplex PCR assay. Amplified TCR beta libraries were sequenced as 87-base-pair reads on the Illumina HiSeq System. The authors processed their data as follows. In a later analysis, about 80 million unique TCR beta chains were counted across the roughly 670 repertoires, and approximately 11 million of these chains were shared by at least two donors. Raw reads were error-corrected and collapsed into unique sequences with a nearest-neighbor algorithm that merged closely related sequences to remove PCR and sequencing errors. V, D and J gene segments were assigned by aligning CDR3 sequences to IMGT reference sequences. Each retained sequence needed at least a six-nucleotide match to both a V gene segment and a J gene segment. Rearrangements were called productive when the CDR3 lacked stop codons and stayed in frame with V and J; all others were non-productive. Following IMGT convention, CDR3 was defined as the stretch from the second conserved V-encoded cysteine up to the conserved J-encoded phenylalanine. Sequences without an unambiguous match to a single V gene segment were excluded from the earlier analysis of over 500 of the donors. An earlier analysis of 450 to 650 of the donors called V segments functional above 56.7% productive rearrangements and segregating when the between-donor standard deviation exceeded 5%. A statistical classification framework was built to diagnose cytomegalovirus status from the catalog of TCR beta chain sequences. A later analysis assigned V and J genes by comparing TCR nucleotide sequences with IMGT/GENE-DB human TR gene sequences. In a later analysis, CDR3 sequences and most-parsimonious VDJ recombination scenarios were assigned using the TCRdist pipeline. In a later analysis, each TCR beta chain was defined by its CDR3 amino acid sequence together with its V-gene family, and reads without a unique V-gene family were excluded. A later analysis removed 600 or so highly shared, low-generation-probability nucleotide sequences to deal with suspected cross-contamination and a sequencing artifact. A later analysis calculated a clonal expansion index for each public chain from normalized within-repertoire ranks of inferred template counts. Generation probabilities in a later analysis came from a VDJ recombination model fitted to out-of-frame rearrangements, and those results were checked against IGoR. In a later analysis, hypergeometric tests were used to score TCR-TCR, TCR-HLA and TCR-CMV co-occurrence, with a repertoire-size bias correction applied to TCR pairs. A later analysis estimated false discovery rates by permuting HLA or CMV assignments 20 times. A later analysis grouped co-occurring TCRs with DBSCAN, adding TCRdist sequence similarity when clustering within HLA-allele-positive subsets. Repertoires with fewer than 30,000 or more than 120,000 public chains, plus five repertoires with anomalous nucleotide sharing, were excluded from co-occurrence clustering. The table was pulled from immuneACCESS by TCRdb, which kept in-frame rearrangements only. Such tables lose some clones; where checked, under half of the loss comes from unresolved V genes, and the rest has no known cause. V, J and clone size derive from that table, while D and trimming were established from the DNA sequence. The sample data list about 86,000 clones, and over 70% of these were observed just once. The top ten clones comprise around 8.4% of the sample.

What the work shows at the level of the full study, not this receptor alone: When HLA alleles, especially DR and DQ, strongly co-occurred, attributing TCR associations to individual alleles was difficult. A group of highly shared sequence variants was considered likely to be a technical artifact of the sequencing pipeline. In a later analysis, over 15,000 TCR beta sequences were associated with specific HLA alleles at a false discovery rate of 0.05. In a later genetic analysis, fewer N-insertions in productive TCRs were reported among donors in an Asian-associated ancestry cluster than the roughly 700-donor mean. While some public TCRs were present in many individuals, most TCR sequences turned up only very rarely across donors. In a later analysis, most CMV-associated TCR beta chains were found to appear HLA-restricted, with HLA associations seemingly driven largely by CMV exposure. Linkage disequilibrium might explain the correlated functional status among segregating V segments, but an unknown experimental factor could not be ruled out. Seventeen rarely observed V segments, including chromosome 9 orphons, were excluded from the earlier analysis of approximately 500 of the donors because counts were too low. Several of the top co-occurrence clusters appeared to be linked to parvovirus B19, influenza, CMV and Epstein-Barr virus, according to a later analysis. Sequencing depth was assumed to be roughly uniform across donors in the presence/absence analyses, though that assumption may not hold. The authors suggested that the approach could potentially be extended to other disease states and immunological phenotypes. Broadly in line with IMGT annotations, most TCR beta V segments showed up in productive rearrangements about 87% or about 30% of the time in an earlier analysis of approximately 640 of the donors. The classifier was reported to diagnose cytomegalovirus status with high specificity and sensitivity in both the original cohort and the validation cohort. A later analysis found that TCR association rates varied across HLA loci, with DRB1 alleles showing the most associated TCRs and HLA-C alleles the fewest. Only TCR beta chains were sequenced in this cohort, and the absence of alpha or paired-chain data limited detectable features. An association between a missense DCLRE1C variant and V-gene and J-gene trimming of TCR beta chains was found in a later genetic analysis and replicated in an independent cohort. Three of the identified cytomegalovirus-associated TCR beta chains were confirmed in vitro to be specific for cytomegalovirus antigens. A later analysis found that HLA-associated TCR beta chains were more clonally expanded and had lower generation probabilities than equally common non-associated chains. Immune exposure information for the cohort was limited to CMV serostatus. HLA typing was unavailable for some donors at each locus, so association tests used only the typed subset. The study listed 164 TCR beta chains as associated with cytomegalovirus. A further reported finding was that TCR beta sequences accurately predicted the HLA-A and HLA-B alleles for most subjects in the first cohort.

The cohort was made up of 500 to 850 healthy bone marrow donors. At the time of sampling, every cohort member was nominally healthy, though immune exposures that went unrecorded were likely present. The donor was CMV seronegative and was included in the group of approximately 350 seronegative cohort members. Every donor gave a peripheral blood sample, and the peripheral blood mononuclear cells from that sample were used for TCR beta sequencing. The Qiagen DNeasy Blood Extraction Kit was used to extract genomic DNA from the blood cell samples. What was sequenced was PBMCs. The clonotype originates from a man between 60 and 70 years old in good health and CMV-seronegative.

CDR3 sequence: CASTRIGTEGGELFF. The nucleotide sequence reads TGCGCCAGCACTCGCATCGGGACTGAGGGGGGGGAGCTGTTTTTT. The chain is made from TRBV5-1 and TRBJ2-2; tentative D gene TRBD2, with 6 bases matching. Based on the germline V gene, the CDR1 and CDR2 sequences are SGHRS and YFSETQ. Taken from cysteine to phenylalanine, the CDR3 has 15 residues. Kept here is only the CDR3 DNA, which spans 45 bases and is read in frame from base 1. V loses 6 bases, J loses 8 bases, and the germline ends lie 20 bases apart.